This TCR beta chain was sequenced for a study of human T cells and chemical hapten exposure (dated by TCRdb to the early 2020s). Concerning the study at large: For sensitization, 2% DPC in acetone was applied to a 2 cm by 2 cm area of upper inner arm skin. The libraries were sequenced as a pool, and the TCR yield per sample differed mostly because of small variations in library volumes within the pool. Throughout the study period of around 24 weeks, patients also received therapeutic DPC doses to the scalp every week. Approximately 30 alopecia patients provided blood for TCR sequencing at one to four time points (pre-sensitization, 2, 6 and 24 weeks). Blood samples were taken from patients before sensitization (week 0) and at 2, 6 and about 24 weeks after DPC sensitization. This study followed changes in the peripheral blood TCR repertoire in vivo during primary and secondary sensitization of alopecia patients to the hapten diphenylcyclopropenone (DPC). The patient cohort, mostly female, included alopecia areata with under or over 50% scalp involvement, alopecia totalis and alopecia universalis. Patch testing on the upper back used Finn chambers containing 0.01% DPC, with scoring done after 6 days according to International Contact Dermatitis Research Group standards.

Library generation was performed with RACE. Sequencing instrument: NextSeq 500. During library preparation, unique molecular identifiers were attached to individual cDNA molecules so that TCRs could be counted in a quantitative, reproducible way. From each blood RNA sample, both TCR alpha and TCR beta chains were sequenced. As for how the authors treated the data: Samples had a median of approximately 93,000 TCRs, with a range from roughly 20,000 to 700,000. V, J and CDR3 annotation of the TCR reads was performed with the Decombinator software suite. For the PS versus PT1 abundance plots, all samples were subsampled to the same number of TCRs (28,000). TCRs were defined as expanded if absent before sensitization and observed at least eight times at the 2-week time point. TCRdb took the public reads, trimmed them with fastp at Q25, ran MiXCR for clone calling and kept in-frame beta chains. Every distinct CDR3 protein forms one entry, paired with its most common genes and DNA. The V and J calls were not made by the authors but by TCRdb's processing. Counted in this sample were more than 85,000 distinct CDR3 sequences; 6.5% to 10% of them appeared once. The ten largest make up around 2.6% of the sample.

General conclusions and limits of the study: All patients had alopecia, a presumed autoimmune disease, so their immune response might differ from that of healthy individuals. Patch test score correlated positively with the number of PT1 expanded TCRs, reaching significance at thresholds 8, 16 and 32 but not at 4. Compared with pre-sensitization or healthy control sets, expanded TCRs formed significantly more large CDR3 similarity clusters, which is consistent with antigen-driven responses. DPC sensitization did not change how many TCRs were above 1 in 1000 frequency, and no evidence was found of alterations in global repertoire structure. Repeated subsampling changed both the strength of the expansion versus patch-test correlation and the threshold at which the correlation became significant.

This clonotype was counted only a few times. No cognate antigen has been identified for it. No per-base quality is available; no much larger clone lies one base away. Read against the paper, the sample's time point label means: pre-sensitization, week 0. The treatment or condition label on this specimen signifies: therapeutic diphenylcyclopropenone sensitization with weekly scalp DPC. At every patch-test visit, the blood draw took place before the patch test was put on. Patients were eligible if aged 18 to 70, diagnosed with alopecia and judged suitable for DPC therapy, and pregnant patients were excluded. Total RNA was extracted from unfractionated whole blood collected in Tempus Blood RNA tubes. This clonotype was sampled from a man aged 40-55 years with alopecia areata. Some clones in this sample may be carry-over from other donors' samples. The sequences come from whole blood, collected in connection with sensitization to the hapten diphenylcyclopropenone (DPC).

The bases read TGTGCCAGTAGTATGTTTAGGACACCAGAACTAGGTGAGCAGTTCTTC. This translates into CASSMFRTPELGEQFF. The V and J genes are TRBV19 and TRBJ2-1; the D gene is tentatively TRBD1 or TRBD2, each matching 5 bases. Trimming takes 3 bases from V and 9 bases from J, and the germline ends sit 21 bases apart. CDR1 is given as LNHDA and CDR2 as SQIVND, both from the germline V gene (reference sequence). The CDR3 covers 16 residues, taking in both the cysteine and the phenylalanine. Only the CDR3 part of the read is kept: 48 bases, read in frame from the first base.